The 19 T cell receptor beta chains below were found in one sample sequenced in a study of radiotherapy plus CTLA-4 blockade in lung cancer. TCRdb's copy holds only in-frame clones and misses some; the assay was immunoSEQ multiplex PCR. The data hold about 67,000 clones, with roughly four fifths observed a single time. This specimen was peripheral blood, taken from a patient treated with radiotherapy plus ipilimumab. The receptors originated from a human donor with non-small cell lung cancer whose response to radiotherapy plus ipilimumab could not be evaluated. Some clones in this sample may be carry-over from other donors' samples.

This clone occurred a few times. The chain links TRBV5-1 to TRBJ2-3, with 7 bases matching TRBD1. The CDR3 totals 17 residues. J gave up 3 bases and V 1 base, and 11 bases lay outside the gene matches. Germline lookup yields CDR1 SGHRS and CDR2 YFSETQ. The CDR3 DNA reads as TGCGCCAGCAGCTTGCTGGTACAGGGGATGGGAACAGATACGCAGTATTTT. It specifies CASSLLVQGMGTDTQYF.

The gene calls are TRBV9 and TRBJ2-4; 11 bases line up with TRBD2. V was clipped by 0 bases and J by 6 bases; unmatched bases: 5. Germline V gene lookup returns CDR1 SGDLS and CDR2 YYNGEE. The CDR3 has 16 residues. CDR3: CASSVGPGTSGNIQYF. The CDR3 nucleotides are TGTGCCAGCAGCGTAGGCCCCGGGACTAGCGGAAACATTCAGTACTTC.

The V and J genes are TRBV9 and TRBJ2-3; D is ambiguous. The CDR3 runs 16 residues. From germline, CDR1 is SGDLS and CDR2 YYNGEE. V was shortened by 0 bases and J by 0 bases, with 11 bases between the two germline ends. CDR3 bases: TGTGCCAGCAGCGTAGGAGTACGAGAGAGCACAGATACGCAGTATTTT. Translated, it gives CASSVGVRESTDTQYF.

The chain uses TRBV7-2 and TRBJ1-4; D is possibly TRBD1 (5 bases). Germline V gives CDR1 SGHTA, CDR2 FQGNSA. Deletions cut 1 base from V and 3 bases from J, with 9 bases between. This CDR3 is 15 amino acids long. CDR3 sequence: CASSLGGRANEKLFF. In DNA form, the CDR3 reads TGTGCCAGCAGCTTAGGAGGCAGGGCTAATGAAAAACTGTTTTTT.

This clone was observed once. The rearrangement links TRBV5-1 to TRBJ1-2, with TRBD1 matching 8 bases. This CDR3 is 14 amino acids long. Per germline, CDR1 SGHRS and CDR2 YFSETQ. Unmatched junction bases numbered 7, after V lost 3 bases and J lost 6 bases. The CDR3 is CASSSPGGADGYTF. The CDR3 DNA reads as TGCGCCAGCAGCTCCCCAGGGGGCGCGGATGGCTACACCTTC.

The chain couples TRBV6-1 to TRBJ1-1, with D unclear. Germline V lookup: CDR1 MNHNS, CDR2 SASEGT. This CDR3 is built from 12 residues. V lost 3 bases, J lost 4 bases, and 6 bases lay in between. This chain's CDR3 is CASSDGGTEAFF. The DNA of the CDR3 is TGTGCCAGCAGTGATGGCGGCACTGAAGCTTTCTTT.

The rearrangement links TRBV2 to TRBJ1-2; TRBD1 aligns across 7 bases. Germline V gives CDR1 SNHLY, CDR2 FYNNEI. J was trimmed by 1 base and V by 4 bases; bases with no gene match: 9. This CDR3 comprises 16 residues. The CDR3 DNA follows: TGTGCCAGCAGTGCCCCGGGGACAGACTTTAACTATGGCTACACCTTC. Translated: CASSAPGTDFNYGYTF.

This chain connects TRBV28 to TRBJ2-6; D call uncertain. Trimming pared 6 bases from V and 4 bases from J, leaving 13 bases between. This CDR3 comprises 15 residues. Germline V gene data show CDR1 as MDHEN and CDR2 as SYDVKM. The CDR3 DNA sequence: TGTGCCAGCAGCCTCGTCGCGCGCGGGGCCAACGTCCTGACTTTC. This translates into CASSLVARGANVLTF.

The gene calls are TRBV18 and TRBJ1-5, with 8 bases that match TRBD1. Losses at the gene ends were 5 bases for V and 0 bases for J; bases not matched to a gene: 6. This CDR3 region has 16 residues. CDR1 and CDR2 (germline): KGHSH, LQKENI. CDR3 protein: CASSSDRGYSNQPQHF. The DNA for the CDR3 is TGTGCCAGCTCATCAGACAGGGGATATAGCAATCAGCCCCAGCATTTT. The variable domain in full, completed from reference TRBV18 and TRBJ1-5, reads NAGVMQNPRHLVRRRGQEARLRCSPMKGHSHVYWYRQLPEEGLKFMVYLQKENIIDESGMPKERFSAEFPKEGPSILRIQQVVRGDSAAYFCASSSDRGYSNQPQHFGDGTRLSIL.

J is TRBJ1-5 and V is TRBV27; 12 nucleotides match TRBD1. V shed 5 bases, J shed 0 bases, and the junction held 5 bases outside the gene matches. The CDR3 length is 17 residues. CDR1 is MNHEY, CDR2 SMNVEV, per germline (reference sequence). CDR3 in amino acids: CASSPGQGAYSNQPQHF. CDR3 nucleotides: TGTGCCAGCAGTCCGGGACAGGGGGCATATAGCAATCAGCCCCAGCATTTT.

The chain couples TRBV29-1 to TRBJ1-2; 7 nucleotides match TRBD1. The junction had 6 bases not matched to a gene; V was cut back by 0 bases and J by 5 bases. The CDR3 runs 14 residues. Per the germline V gene, CDR1 is SQVTM and CDR2 is ANQGSEA. The DNA of the CDR3 is TGCAGCGTTGAAGATCTTGGCAGGGGGTATGGCTACACCTTC. Protein sequence: CSVEDLGRGYGYTF.

This chain connects TRBV5-1 to TRBJ1-6; 7 bases agree with TRBD1. This CDR3 is built from 14 residues. The trim removed 4 bases at V and 5 bases at J, leaving 3 bases unmatched. Germline loops: CDR1 SGHRS, CDR2 YFSETQ. CDR3 nucleotides: TGCGCCAGCAGCATAGGACAGGATAATTCACCCCTCCACTTT. Translating it yields CASSIGQDNSPLHF.

The chain uses TRBV15 and TRBJ1-6; D may be TRBD1 (5 bases). Trimming pared 0 bases from V and 6 bases from J, leaving 12 bases between. The germline V gene encodes CDR1 LNHNV and CDR2 YYDKDF (reference sequence). The CDR3 is made up of 16 amino acids. CDR3 in amino acids: CATSRDLGGSNSPLHF. In DNA, the CDR3 is TGTGCCACCAGCAGAGATCTGGGGGGTTCTAATTCACCCCTCCACTTT.

The V gene is TRBV29-1, the J gene TRBJ2-7; D not resolved. CDR3 size: 12 residues. Germline-derived CDR1 and CDR2 are SQVTM and ANQGSEA. V was shortened by 6 bases and J by 4 bases, with 13 bases between the two germline ends. Here the CDR3 reads CSVKGVAYEQYF. As DNA, the CDR3 is TGCAGCGTCAAAGGCGTAGCTTACGAGCAGTACTTC.

V gene TRBV14 combines with J gene TRBJ2-6, with D possibly being TRBD1 (6 bases). Deletions cut 6 bases from V and 0 bases from J, with 6 bases between. The CDR3 runs 14 residues. The germline V gene encodes CDR1 SGHDN and CDR2 FVKESK. CDR3 amino acids: CASRDSSGANVLTF. In nucleotides, the CDR3 is TGTGCCAGCAGGGACAGCTCTGGGGCCAACGTCCTGACTTTC.

The V call is TRBV28, the J call TRBJ1-5; D not resolved. CDR3 size: 12 residues. Germline lookup yields CDR1 MDHEN and CDR2 SYDVKM. V dropped 2 bases and J dropped 4 bases, with 3 bases sitting between them. The chain's CDR3 is CASSLENQPQHF. DNA for the CDR3: TGTGCCAGCAGTTTAGAGAATCAGCCCCAGCATTTT.

This clone was observed a single time. The chain combines TRBV2 with TRBJ1-1; no definite D call. The V gene's germline CDR1 is SNHLY and CDR2 FYNNEI. The CDR3 loop spans 14 amino acids. Trimming took off 7 bases at V and 1 base at J, with 13 bases between the two ends. CDR3 DNA: TGTGCCAGCAACCTGGAGAGGGCGAACACTGAAGCTTTCTTT. Its protein product is CASNLERANTEAFF.

This clone was counted only a few times. J is TRBJ1-4 and V is TRBV9; the match to TRBD1 covers 8 bases. Losses at the gene ends were 3 bases for V and 2 bases for J; bases not matched to a gene: 9. The CDR3 is 17 amino acids. Germline V lookup: CDR1 SGDLS, CDR2 YYNGEE. CDR3 amino acids: CASSGGTGSATNEKLFF. For the CDR3, the DNA is TGTGCCAGCAGCGGTGGGACAGGCAGCGCCACTAATGAAAAACTGTTTTTT.

This clone appeared a single time. The chain uses TRBV9 and TRBJ1-1; D is unresolved. The germline V gene has CDR1 SGDLS and CDR2 YYNGEE. Trimming removed 0 bases at V and 0 bases at J, with 6 bases between. The CDR3 spans 14 residues. DNA of the CDR3: TGTGCCAGCAGCGTAGGGCCCATGAACACTGAAGCTTTCTTT. Translation gives CASSVGPMNTEAFF.